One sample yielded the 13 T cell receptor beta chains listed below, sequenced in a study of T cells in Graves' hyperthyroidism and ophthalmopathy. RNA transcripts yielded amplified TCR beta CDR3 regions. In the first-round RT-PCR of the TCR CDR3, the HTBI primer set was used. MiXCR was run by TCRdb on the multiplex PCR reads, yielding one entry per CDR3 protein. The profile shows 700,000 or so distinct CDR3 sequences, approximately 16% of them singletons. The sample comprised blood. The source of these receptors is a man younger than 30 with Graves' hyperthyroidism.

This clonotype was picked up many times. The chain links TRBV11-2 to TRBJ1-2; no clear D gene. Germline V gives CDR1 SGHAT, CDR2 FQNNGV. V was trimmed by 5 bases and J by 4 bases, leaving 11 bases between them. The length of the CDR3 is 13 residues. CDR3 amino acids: CASSPPHRYGYTF. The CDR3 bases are TGTGCCAGCAGCCCACCCCACCGCTATGGCTACACCTTC.

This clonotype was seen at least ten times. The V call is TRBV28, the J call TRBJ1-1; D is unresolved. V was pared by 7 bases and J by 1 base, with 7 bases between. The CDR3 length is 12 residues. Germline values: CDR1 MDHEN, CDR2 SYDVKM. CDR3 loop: CASNTQNTEAFF. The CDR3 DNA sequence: TGTGCCAGCAATACACAGAACACTGAAGCTTTCTTT. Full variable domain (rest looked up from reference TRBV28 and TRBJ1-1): DVKVTQSSRYLVKRTGEKVFLECVQDMDHENMFWYRQDPGLGLRLIYFSYDVKMKEKGDIPEGYSVSREKKERFSLILESASTNQTSMYLCASNTQNTEAFFGQGTRLTVV.

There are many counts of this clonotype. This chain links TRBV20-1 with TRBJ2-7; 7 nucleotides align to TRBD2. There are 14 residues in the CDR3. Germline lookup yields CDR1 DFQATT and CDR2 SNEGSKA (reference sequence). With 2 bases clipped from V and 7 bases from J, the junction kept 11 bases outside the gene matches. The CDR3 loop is CSARQRTRLWEQYF. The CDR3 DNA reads TGCAGTGCTAGACAAAGGACTAGACTGTGGGAGCAGTACTTC.

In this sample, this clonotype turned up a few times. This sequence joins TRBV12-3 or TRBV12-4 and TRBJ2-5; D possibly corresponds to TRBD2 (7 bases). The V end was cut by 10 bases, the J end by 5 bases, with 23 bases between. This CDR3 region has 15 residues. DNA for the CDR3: TGTGCCATCGCCCGGGGGGCGGGAGCTAGGGAGACCCAGTACTTC. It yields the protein CAIARGAGARETQYF.

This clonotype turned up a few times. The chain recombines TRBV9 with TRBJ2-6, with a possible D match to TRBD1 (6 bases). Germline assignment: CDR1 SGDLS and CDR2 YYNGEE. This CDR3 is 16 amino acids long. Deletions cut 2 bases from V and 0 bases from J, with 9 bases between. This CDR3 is CASSVQGRSGANVLTF. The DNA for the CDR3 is TGTGCCAGCAGCGTTCAGGGGCGCTCTGGGGCCAACGTCCTGACTTTC.

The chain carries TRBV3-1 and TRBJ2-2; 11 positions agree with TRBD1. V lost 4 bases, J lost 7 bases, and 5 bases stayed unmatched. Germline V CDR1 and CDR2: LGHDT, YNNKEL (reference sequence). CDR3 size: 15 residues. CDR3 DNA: TGTGCCAGCAGCCCGGGGACAGGGGGGAACGGGGAGCTGTTTTTT. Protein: CASSPGTGGNGELFF.

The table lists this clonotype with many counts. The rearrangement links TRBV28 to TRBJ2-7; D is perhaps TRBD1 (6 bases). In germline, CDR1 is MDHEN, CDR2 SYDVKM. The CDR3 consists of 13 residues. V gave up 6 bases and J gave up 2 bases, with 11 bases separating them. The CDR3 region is CASREDRTYEQYF. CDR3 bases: TGTGCCAGCAGGGAGGACAGAACCTACGAGCAGTACTTC.

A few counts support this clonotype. The CDR3 spells CASSYMARTSGELFF. CDR3 nucleotides: TGTGCCAGCAGTTACATGGCAAGGACCTCCGGGGAGCTGTTTTTT. The rearrangement links TRBV6-6 to TRBJ2-2; no clear D. The CDR3 is 15 residues long. CDR1 is MNHNY, CDR2 SVGAGI, per germline (reference sequence). Trimming took off 2 bases at V and 6 bases at J, with 13 bases between the two ends.

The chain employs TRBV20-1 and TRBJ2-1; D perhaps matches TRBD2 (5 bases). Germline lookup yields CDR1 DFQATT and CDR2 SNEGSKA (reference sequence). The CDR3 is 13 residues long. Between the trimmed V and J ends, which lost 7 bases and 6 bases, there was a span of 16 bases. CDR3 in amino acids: CSVSHAGGNEQFF. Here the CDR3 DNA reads TGCAGTGTTAGTCATGCGGGCGGCAATGAGCAGTTCTTC.

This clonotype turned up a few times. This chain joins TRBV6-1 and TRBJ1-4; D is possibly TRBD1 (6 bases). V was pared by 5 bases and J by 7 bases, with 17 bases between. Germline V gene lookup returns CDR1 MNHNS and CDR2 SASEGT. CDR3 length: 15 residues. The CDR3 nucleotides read TGTGCCAGCAGTTGGGCCCCGGGACAAGCTGAAAAACTGTTTTTT. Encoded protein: CASSWAPGQAEKLFF.

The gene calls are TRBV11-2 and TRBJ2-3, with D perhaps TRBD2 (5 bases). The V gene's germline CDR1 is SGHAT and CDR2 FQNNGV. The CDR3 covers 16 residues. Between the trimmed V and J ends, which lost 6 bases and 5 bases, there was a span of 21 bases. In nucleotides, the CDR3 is TGTGCCAGCAGTGTCGGAGGACGGGTTTGGGTAGATACGCAGTATTTT. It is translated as CASSVGGRVWVDTQYF.

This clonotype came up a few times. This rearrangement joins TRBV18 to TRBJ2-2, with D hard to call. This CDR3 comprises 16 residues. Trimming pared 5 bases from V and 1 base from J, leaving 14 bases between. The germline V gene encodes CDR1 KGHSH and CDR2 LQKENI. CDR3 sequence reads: CASSRMGILNTGELFF. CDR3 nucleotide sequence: TGTGCCAGCTCAAGGATGGGGATTTTGAACACCGGGGAGCTGTTTTTT.

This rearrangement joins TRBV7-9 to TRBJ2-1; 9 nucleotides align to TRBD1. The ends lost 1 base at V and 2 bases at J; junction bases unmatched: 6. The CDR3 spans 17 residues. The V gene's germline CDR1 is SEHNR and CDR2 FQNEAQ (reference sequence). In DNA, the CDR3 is TGTGCCAGCAGCTTAGAATGGGGGACAGGGCCCTACAATGAGCAGTTCTTC. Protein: CASSLEWGTGPYNEQFF. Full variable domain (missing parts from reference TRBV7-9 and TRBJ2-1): DTGVSQNPRHKITKRGQNVTFRCDPISEHNRLYWYRQTLGQGPEFLTYFQNEAQLEKSRLLSDRFSAERPKGSFSTLEIQRTEQGDSAMYLCASSLEWGTGPYNEQFFGPGTRLTVL.